A single sample is the source of the 10 T cell receptor beta chains below, sequenced in a study of cytomegalovirus exposure and HLA in healthy donors. The PCR had 60 Vbeta and 13 Jbeta primers. Clones were read by immunoSEQ multiplex PCR, and TCRdb kept only the in-frame ones, dropping some. The data hold 100,000 to 150,000 clones, with approximately 64% observed a single time. The sequenced sample was PBMCs. The receptors were gathered from a woman in her thirties or forties in good health and CMV-seronegative.

This chain joins TRBV7-2 and TRBJ1-1; TRBD1 might be the D (5 bases). Germline V gene sequence: CDR1 SGHTA, CDR2 FQGNSA. The V and J ends lost 5 bases and 1 base respectively, with 11 bases between them. CDR3 size: 14 residues. This chain's CDR3 is CASSPRGGNTEAFF. CDR3 nucleotide sequence: TGTGCCAGCAGCCCCCGGGGGGGGAACACTGAAGCTTTCTTT.

In this sample, this clone turned up once. CDR3 sequence: CASSRGSQETQYF. CDR3 nucleotides: TGTGCCAGCAGCCGGGGTAGTCAAGAGACCCAGTACTTC. The chain recombines TRBV7-3 with TRBJ2-5, with D possibly matching TRBD2 (5 bases). The CDR3 length is 13 residues. Germline CDR1 is SGHTA and CDR2 is FQGTGA. V lost 5 bases and J 2 bases, leaving 9 bases between the germline ends. Full variable domain (rest looked up from reference TRBV7-3 and TRBJ2-5): GAGVSQTPSNKVTEKGKYVELRCDPISGHTALYWYRQSLGQGPEFLIYFQGTGAADDSGLPNDRFFAVRPEGSVSTLKIQRTERGDSAVYLCASSRGSQETQYFGPGTRLLVL.

The chain combines TRBV28 with TRBJ2-1; TRBD2 agrees at 9 bases. The CDR3 has 16 residues. The V gene end was trimmed by 4 bases and the J gene end by 3 bases; junction bases not matched to a gene: 7. Germline values: CDR1 MDHEN, CDR2 SYDVKM. DNA for the CDR3: TGTGCCAGCAGTTCTCTAGCGGGGATCAACTACAATGAGCAGTTCTTC. It yields the protein CASSSLAGINYNEQFF.

The chain couples TRBV2 to TRBJ2-7; D is undetermined. Trimming removed 6 bases from V and 2 bases from J, with 11 bases in between. Germline CDR1 SNHLY, CDR2 FYNNEI. The CDR3 is 13 amino acids. Here the CDR3 DNA reads TGTGCCAGCAGCCGAACAGCCCCCTACGAGCAGTACTTC. Protein sequence: CASSRTAPYEQYF.

The rearrangement links TRBV7-2 to TRBJ2-1; 7 nucleotides match TRBD2. Germline V lookup: CDR1 SGHTA, CDR2 FQGNSA. J gave up 0 bases and V 1 base, and 6 bases lay outside the gene matches. This CDR3 is 17 amino acids long. The CDR3 bases are TGTGCCAGCAGCTTAGGACTAGCCCTTAGCTCCTACAATGAGCAGTTCTTC. It is translated as CASSLGLALSSYNEQFF.

In its sample, this clone was seen a few times. J is TRBJ1-4 and V is TRBV4-3; the D is unclear. This CDR3 comprises 13 residues. The germline V gene encodes CDR1 LGHNA and CDR2 YSLEER. V was cut by 2 bases and J by 8 bases, with 9 bases left in between. The DNA of the CDR3 is TGCGCCAGCAGCCAATACAGTGACGAAAAACTGTTTTTT. Protein: CASSQYSDEKLFF.

This clone occurred a few times. This chain connects TRBV6-6 to TRBJ2-5; 7 nucleotides align to TRBD2. CDR1 MNHNY and CDR2 SVGAGI come from the germline V gene (reference sequence). V was clipped by 8 bases and J by 5 bases; unmatched bases: 8. There are 13 residues in the CDR3. This chain's CDR3 is CASGKRDAETQYF. The CDR3 bases are TGTGCCAGCGGGAAGCGGGACGCGGAGACCCAGTACTTC.

The rearrangement uses TRBV5-6 and TRBJ1-1; no clear D. In germline, CDR1 is SGHDT, CDR2 YYEEEE. The CDR3 totals 14 residues. Between the trimmed V and J ends, which lost 2 bases and 1 base, there was a span of 9 bases. The CDR3 coding sequence is TGTGCCAGCAGCTTCGGGATCGCGAACACTGAAGCTTTCTTT. Amino acids: CASSFGIANTEAFF.

This chain links TRBV10-3 with TRBJ2-7; no firm D call. The CDR3 extends over 13 amino acids. Germline CDR1 is ENHRY and CDR2 is SYGVKD. Between the trimmed V and J ends, which lost 6 bases and 0 bases, there was a span of 9 bases. The CDR3, as DNA: TGTGCCATCAGGGCAGTAAGCTCCTACGAGCAGTACTTC. Amino acids: CAIRAVSSYEQYF.

The CDR3 bases are TGCGCCAGCAGCCGCGGGGGGACCTCCTACAATGAGCAGTTCTTC. It codes for CASSRGGTSYNEQFF. The gene calls are TRBV4-1 and TRBJ2-1; TRBD2 aligns across 8 bases. In germline, CDR1 is MGHRA, CDR2 YSYEKL. The CDR3 spans 15 residues. V shed 4 bases, J shed 0 bases, and the junction held 2 bases outside the gene matches.